This TCR beta chain was captured in a study of T cells after yellow fever vaccination. General study points: At under 98% for CD4 and about 91% for CD8, most primary-vaccination clones showed up again after the booster.

On this clonotype: What it binds is not known.

UMIs were added to TCR cDNA along with a universal primer site when it was made by 5'RACE template switching. TCRdb re-analysed the 5' RACE reads in MiXCR, keeping a single row per CDR3 protein. The sample has 300,000 or so distinct CDR3 sequences, around 10% seen once; the top ten hold around 3.1%. Here the sequenced sample was CD4+ T cells sorted from PBMCs, taken 5 days after the yellow fever booster vaccination. The sequence derives from a man between 18 and 29 years old who received the YFV17D yellow fever vaccine.

CDR3 region: CASKGTGRETQYF. The CDR3 DNA reads TGTGCCAGCAAAGGAACAGGCAGGGAGACCCAGTACTTC. V and J are TRBV6-2 or TRBV6-3 and TRBJ2-5; D might be TRBD1 (5 bases). Per germline, CDR1 MNHEY and CDR2 SVGEGT. The CDR3 totals 13 residues. Between the trimmed V and J ends, which lost 7 bases and 5 bases, there was a span of 14 bases.